This T cell receptor beta chain was recovered during a study of cytomegalovirus exposure and HLA in healthy donors. General study findings and limits: Subsequent analysis showed first-cohort TCR clusters tending to co-occur in 120 or so validation repertoires.

The CDR3 sequence is 16 residues long. The V end was cut by 0 bases, the J end by 2 bases, with 15 bases between. Germline values: CDR1 SGHRS, CDR2 YFSETQ. This clone was recorded once. Antigen: not known. Some clones are missing from TCRdb's copy, which holds only in-frame ones; the method was immunoSEQ multiplex PCR. The sample yields 130,000 or so clones, roughly 90% seen once. The chain couples TRBV5-1 to TRBJ2-7; tentatively, D is TRBD2 (6 bases). The sequenced sample consisted of PBMCs. This receptor was identified in a young woman in good health and CMV-seronegative. CDR3 nucleotides: TGCGCCAGCAGCTTGGCCGGGAGCGGAGGCCCCTACGAGCAGTACTTC. Translating gives CASSLAGSGGPYEQYF.